These 8 T cell receptor beta chains were all obtained from the same sample, sequenced in a study of T-cell reconstitution after alpha-beta-depleted transplantation in children. Using unique molecular identifiers, the investigators prepared the TCRbeta library. From the PCR reads, TCRdb called clonotypes with MiXCR, one entry per CDR3 protein. The sample holds 750,000 to 950,000 distinct CDR3 sequences, approximately 15% seen once. The input for sequencing was PBMCs, mostly from graft donor cells, taken 360 days after TCRalphabeta/CD19-depleted stem cell transplant. Receptor source: a male patient younger than 18 who had a stem cell transplant for acute lymphoblastic leukemia, so the T cells may come from the graft donor.

A few counts support this clonotype. The rearrangement joins TRBV27 to TRBJ1-1; D is ambiguous. From germline, CDR1 is MNHEY and CDR2 SMNVEV (reference sequence). The CDR3 sequence is 13 residues long. The V and J ends lost 5 bases and 3 bases respectively, with 10 bases between them. CDR3 sequence (DNA): TGTGCCAGCAGTCCCCGGGTCTACACTGAAGCTTTCTTT. The encoded protein is CASSPRVYTEAFF.

This clonotype has just a few counts. The chain couples TRBV11-2 to TRBJ2-6, with 9 bases that match TRBD2. Germline CDR1 and CDR2: SGHAT and FQNNGV. The CDR3 has 19 amino acids. Trimming removed 5 bases from V and 0 bases from J; junction bases left unmatched: 11. CDR3: CASSSSPSGAPSGANVLTF. DNA for the CDR3: TGTGCCAGCAGCAGTAGTCCTAGCGGGGCCCCCTCTGGGGCCAACGTCCTGACTTTC.

This chain uses TRBV5-6 with TRBJ1-4; no firm D call. The V gene's germline CDR1 is SGHDT and CDR2 YYEEEE. The CDR3 spans 14 residues. The CDR3 DNA is TGTTCCAAAGGGCTAAGACGGGATAATGAAAAACTGTTTTTT. It codes for CSKGLRRDNEKLFF. Full variable domain (missing parts from reference TRBV5-6 and TRBJ1-4): DAGVTQSPTHLIKTRGQQVTLRCSPKSGHDTVSWYQQALGQGPQFIFQYYEEEERQRGNFPDRFSGHQFPNYSSELNVNALLLGDSALYLCSKGLRRDNEKLFFGSGTQLSVL.

The chain recombines TRBV7-9 with TRBJ2-2, with D unclear. Germline loops: CDR1 SEHNR, CDR2 FQNEAQ (reference sequence). The CDR3 runs to 14 residues. Deletions cut 7 bases from V and 0 bases from J, with 9 bases between. The CDR3 coding sequence is TGTGCCAGCAACGGGCTTACGAACACCGGGGAGCTGTTTTTT. Translating it yields CASNGLTNTGELFF.

The chain employs TRBV27 and TRBJ2-7; 7 nucleotides align to TRBD2. This CDR3 has 14 residues. With V trimmed by 6 bases and J by 6 bases, 11 bases remained unmatched. In germline, CDR1 is MNHEY, CDR2 SMNVEV (reference sequence). CDR3 in DNA: TGTGCCAGCAGCCTAACGATACTAGCGACCGAGCAGTACTTC. Translating gives CASSLTILATEQYF.

This clonotype was detected only a few times. This chain joins TRBV4-1 and TRBJ2-2; D call uncertain. The V gene's germline CDR1 is MGHRA and CDR2 YSYEKL. The V and J ends lost 1 base and 6 bases respectively, with 6 bases between them. CDR3 length: 13 residues. The CDR3 here is CASSQVPPGELFF. CDR3 bases: TGCGCCAGCAGCCAAGTCCCGCCCGGGGAGCTGTTTTTT.

CDR3 residues: CASNALLAGGDTQYF. The CDR3 DNA reads TGTGCCAGCAACGCCTTACTAGCGGGAGGAGATACGCAGTATTTT. V is TRBV6-2 or TRBV6-3 and J is TRBJ2-3; 12 bases map to TRBD2. V trimming: 7 bases; J trimming: 5 bases; junction bases outside the gene matches: 7. The CDR3 has 15 residues. Germline assignment: CDR1 MNHEY and CDR2 SVGEGT.

V gene TRBV2 combines with J gene TRBJ1-5; TRBD1 might be the D (5 bases). CDR1 is SNHLY, CDR2 FYNNEI, per germline. This CDR3 has 12 amino acids. V gave up 10 bases and J gave up 6 bases, with 13 bases separating them. The chain's CDR3 is CATGAGLQPQHF. The CDR3 region has the DNA TGTGCCACCGGGGCAGGGCTTCAGCCCCAGCATTTT.